This is a list of T cell receptor beta chains from one sample in a study of OX40 agonist ivuxolimab in advanced cancers. Clones were sequenced by immunoSEQ multiplex PCR, and TCRdb holds only the in-frame ones, with some missing. This table has approximately 22,000 clones, 75% to 85% appearing once. The sequencing used CD4+ or CD8+ T cells sorted from blood, collected in a trial of the OX40 agonist ivuxolimab. These TCRs come from an adult with an advanced solid tumor such as melanoma, head and neck, liver or kidney cancer. Both conserved end residues are part of each CDR3. D genes are given only for firm matches. Some rows mark clone size as missing; the rest say once, few, many or name a class of expanded clone.

>NA|NA|TRBJ1-1|16|TRBV7-8
TGTGCCAGCAGCTTTAGGGGCTTTGACATGAACACTGAAGCTTTCTTT
CASSFRGFDMNTEAFF
>TRBD2|few|TRBJ2-7|16|TRBV18
TGTGCCAGCTCACTCTACCGGGAGTCCAGCGGGAACGAGCAGTACTTC
CASSLYRESSGNEQYF
>TRBD2|NA|TRBJ2-3|14|TRBV27
TGTGCCAGCAGTTCCCGCTTACTAGCGGATACGCAGTATTTT
CASSSRLLADTQYF
>NA|NA|TRBJ2-1|15|TRBV9
TGTGCCAGCAGCGTAGGAGGAGGGTCCTACAATGAGCAGTTCTTC
CASSVGGGSYNEQFF
>NA|once|TRBJ1-1|19|TRBV7-8
TGTGCCAGCAGCTTAGGGGGCGACAGGATCGCGCCCATGAACACTGAAGCTTTCTTT
CASSLGGDRIAPMNTEAFF
>NA|few|TRBJ1-1|15|TRBV27
TGTGCCAGCAGTTTAAGTCCGGGACGGAACACTGAAGCTTTCTTT
CASSLSPGRNTEAFF
>NA|NA|TRBJ1-1|13|TRBV25-1
TGTGCCAGCAGTCCGGGAGGGGGGACTGAAGCTTTCTTT
CASSPGGGTEAFF
>TRBD1|once|TRBJ1-2|16|TRBV6-4
TGTGCCAGCAGTGACGCGCCGGGACAGGGAACGAATGGCTACACCTTC
CASSDAPGQGTNGYTF
>TRBD1|NA|TRBJ2-7|14|TRBV10-2
TGCGCCAGCCTACAGGGGCCCCCTCCCTACGAGCAGTACTTC
CASLQGPPPYEQYF
>NA|few|TRBJ1-4|14|TRBV27
TGTGCCAGCAGCCTCGACTGGATGGGCGAAAAACTGTTTTTT
CASSLDWMGEKLFF
>NA|few|TRBJ2-7|15|TRBV5-6
TGTGCCAGCAACCTCATGGGGGCAATGGACTACGAGCAGTACTTC
CASNLMGAMDYEQYF
>NA|NA|TRBJ1-5|14|TRBV9
TGTGCCAGCAGCGTAGAAGGAGGGAATCAGCCCCAGCATTTT
CASSVEGGNQPQHF
>NA|NA|TRBJ1-4|14|TRBV28
TGTGCCAGCAGTTTACATGGGGGGAGCGAAAAACTGTTTTTT
CASSLHGGSEKLFF
>NA|NA|TRBJ2-3|17|TRBV7-2
TGTGCCAGCAGCCCGCAGACACCCCAGGTAACGGCAGATACGCAGTATTTT
CASSPQTPQVTADTQYF
>NA|NA|TRBJ1-5|14|TRBV28
TGTGCCAGCAGCCGCGACTCTCAAGATCAGCCCCAGCATTTT
CASSRDSQDQPQHF
>NA|few|TRBJ1-2|19|TRBV14
TGTGCCAGCAGCCAGTACGGGGGGGCAGCATACTTAGACCGCCATGGCTACACCTTC
CASSQYGGAAYLDRHGYTF
>TRBD1|NA|TRBJ1-2|13|TRBV29-1
TGCAGCGTCCGGACAGGGGTGGACTATGGCTACACCTTC
CSVRTGVDYGYTF
>NA|NA|TRBJ1-2|13|TRBV27
TGTGCCAGCAGCAGGGGAACCAACTATGGCTACACCTTC
CASSRGTNYGYTF
>NA|once|TRBJ2-7|12|TRBV27
TGTGCCAGCAGTACCCAGGGTTACGAGCAGTACTTC
CASSTQGYEQYF
>NA|NA|TRBJ1-5|13|TRBV7-9
TGTGCCAGCAGCCCCGGGGGCAATCAGCCCCAGCATTTT
CASSPGGNQPQHF
>NA|NA|TRBJ2-7|15|TRBV6-1
TGTGCCAGCAGTGAAGACAGGACATTCTCCTACGAGCAGTACTTC
CASSEDRTFSYEQYF
>NA|NA|TRBJ2-5|15|TRBV5-1
TGCGCCAGCAGCTTTTCCACCGGGACACAAGAGACCCAGTACTTC
CASSFSTGTQETQYF
>NA|NA|TRBJ1-1|14|TRBV30
TGTGCCTGCTGGGTCCCAGGGCCGAACACTGAAGCTTTCTTT
CACWVPGPNTEAFF
>NA|NA|TRBJ1-6|15|TRBV6-6
TGTGCCAGCAGTTACTCGGGGCAAGGGACATCACCCCTCCACTTT
CASSYSGQGTSPLHF
>NA|NA|TRBJ1-2|15|TRBV2
TGTGCCAGCAGTGGGTGGCCCCCGGGGAACTATGGCTACACCTTC
CASSGWPPGNYGYTF
>NA|few|TRBJ1-5|12|TRBV4-2
TGTGCCAGCAGCCAAGAGAACCAGCCCCAGCATTTT
CASSQENQPQHF
>NA|NA|TRBJ2-2|12|TRBV6-6
TGTGCCAGCAGGTCTACGTACGGGGAGCTGTTTTTT
CASRSTYGELFF
>NA|NA|TRBJ1-1|13|TRBV29-1
TGCAGCGCAAGGGGGTTTTTGGACACTGAAGCTTTCTTT
CSARGFLDTEAFF
>NA|NA|TRBJ2-7|14|TRBV7-2
TGTGCCAGCAGCTTCGGCCCTCCCCCCTACGAGCAGTACTTC
CASSFGPPPYEQYF
>NA|NA|TRBJ2-7|15|TRBV5-4
TGTGCCAGCAGCCTTGGTTTCGGGGCCTCCTACGAGCAGTACTTC
CASSLGFGASYEQYF
>NA|NA|TRBJ1-4|15|TRBV7-9
TGTGCCAGCAGCCCCGCCCCGGGGGCTAATGAAAAACTGTTTTTT
CASSPAPGANEKLFF
>TRBD1|NA|TRBJ1-1|14|TRBV4-1
TGCGCCAGCAGCCAAGTACAGGGGGACACTGAAGCTTTCTTT
CASSQVQGDTEAFF
>NA|NA|TRBJ1-1|14|TRBV7-8
TGTGCCAGCAGTAGTCCGGGGGAACTCAGTGAAGCTTTCTTT
CASSSPGELSEAFF
>NA|once|TRBJ2-1|11|TRBV7-2
TGTGCCAGCAGCCTGAGCGATGAGCAGTTCTTC
CASSLSDEQFF
>NA|NA|TRBJ2-2|11|TRBV19
TGTGCCAGTAGTACCACCGGGGAGCTGTTTTTT
CASSTTGELFF
>NA|NA|TRBJ1-4|14|TRBV5-4
TGTGCCAGCAGCTTAGGGGGTGGAGATGAAAAACTGTTTTTT
CASSLGGGDEKLFF
>TRBD2|NA|TRBJ2-5|15|TRBV6-6
TGTGCCAGCCAGACTAGCGGGAGGTGGGTAGAGACCCAGTACTTC
CASQTSGRWVETQYF
>NA|few|TRBJ2-7|11|TRBV29-1
TGCAGCGTTGAAGTTATAAACGAGCAGTACTTC
CSVEVINEQYF
>TRBD2|NA|TRBJ2-7|13|TRBV9
TGTGCCAGCAGCGTCGCGGGGGTCGGGGAGCAGTACTTC
CASSVAGVGEQYF
>TRBD1|NA|TRBJ2-7|16|TRBV7-9
TGTGCCAGCAGCCCCAGACAGGGGGCAGACCCCTACGAGCAGTACTTC
CASSPRQGADPYEQYF
>NA|NA|TRBJ2-7|15|TRBV19
TGTGCCAGTAAACTTGACGACAGCCCGTACTACGAGCAGTACTTC
CASKLDDSPYYEQYF
>NA|NA|TRBJ2-7|13|TRBV27
TGTGCCAGCAGTTTAGCCTATGGGGGCGAGCAGTACTTC
CASSLAYGGEQYF
>TRBD1|NA|TRBJ1-2|14|TRBV19
TGTGCCAGTAACTCCAGGGGGCATAACTATGGCTACACCTTC
CASNSRGHNYGYTF
>TRBD1|NA|TRBJ2-7|13|TRBV6-6
TGTGCCAGCAGCCCGACAGGGCAGTCCGAGCAGTACTTC
CASSPTGQSEQYF
>TRBD1|NA|TRBJ1-4|15|TRBV5-6
TGTGCCAGCAGCCAAGGACAGGGGGCACGTGCCAAACTGTTTTTT
CASSQGQGARAKLFF
>TRBD2|NA|TRBJ2-1|15|TRBV30
TGTGCCTGGAGTGTGGGGACTAGCGGGAGCAATGAGCAGTTCTTC
CAWSVGTSGSNEQFF